This T cell receptor beta chain was profiled in a study of T cells after yellow fever vaccination. At the level of the study: SMART-Seq v4 Ultra Low Input prepared the low-cell-number fractions.

This CDR3 comprises 15 residues. Germline V gene lookup returns CDR1 LGHNA and CDR2 YNFKEQ. J lost 8 bases, V lost 3 bases, and 10 bases had no gene match. Study results and caveats: A weaker secondary response peaked on day 5, the primary on day 15. After the booster, approximately 96% of CD4 and 75% to 90% of CD8 primary-response clones were re-detected.

As TCR cDNA was made by 5'RACE template switching, a universal primer site and UMIs were added. TCRdb re-analysed the 5' RACE reads in MiXCR, keeping a single row per CDR3 protein. The sample includes about 50,000 distinct CDR3 sequences, around 5.4% of them seen just once. Source: PBMCs, either bulk or a sorted T-cell subset (CD4+, CD8+, memory, or dextramer-sorted; not recorded which), taken on the day of the yellow fever booster vaccination. V and J are TRBV4-2 and TRBJ2-1; 7 nucleotides match TRBD2. This TCR was sampled from a man aged 18-30 years who received the YFV17D yellow fever vaccine. Here the CDR3 DNA reads TGTGCCAGCAGCCATATCGTGGGAGGGTTCGATGAGCAGTTCTTC. As protein: CASSHIVGGFDEQFF.